This is a list of T cell receptor beta chains from one sample in a study of blood T cell repertoires in COVID-19. TCRdb's table, derived via immunoSEQ multiplex PCR, lists solely in-frame clones and lacks some. This sample has more than 350,000 clones, with 80% to 90% found just once. Sequenced sample: PBMCs or T cells enriched from blood (not recorded which). These receptors originate from a man between 18 and 29 years old who had recovered from COVID-19. CDR3s include the opening cysteine and the closing phenylalanine or tryptophan. D genes are given only for firm matches. Size is omitted from some rows. Given values are once, few, many or a class for expanded clones.

v_gene	abundance	j_gene	d_gene	CDR3nt	CDR3aa
TRBV10-3	-	TRBJ2-6	-	TGTGCCATCGAGGAGGCTGGGGCCAACGTCCTGACTTTC	CAIEEAGANVLTF
TRBV27	-	TRBJ1-1	-	TGTGCCAGCAGGTGGAGTTGGAACACTGAAGCTTTCTTT	CASRWSWNTEAFF
TRBV27	few	TRBJ2-7	-	TGTGCCAGCAGTGCTCCGGGAGCCGAGCAGTACTTC	CASSAPGAEQYF
TRBV24-1	-	TRBJ2-1	-	TGTGCCACCAGTGACCGCGGGAAGAACAATGAGCAGTTCTTC	CATSDRGKNNEQFF
TRBV5-6	once	TRBJ2-5	-	TGTGCCAGCAGCCAGGACAGCCAAGAGACCCAGTACTTC	CASSQDSQETQYF
TRBV7-9	-	TRBJ1-5	-	TGTGCCAGCAGTTCCTGGGAGTCGGGACAGCCCCAGCATTTT	CASSSWESGQPQHF
TRBV7-2	-	TRBJ2-6	TRBD1	TGTGCCAGCAGCTTAGGGACAGGCCTGTCTGGGGCCAACGTCCTGACTTTC	CASSLGTGLSGANVLTF
TRBV5-5	-	TRBJ1-2	-	TGTGCCAGCAACCCGGAGGGGACTACCTATGGCTACACCTTC	CASNPEGTTYGYTF
TRBV29-1	-	TRBJ2-3	-	TGCAGCGTTGGGCCAGGCACAGATACGCAGTATTTT	CSVGPGTDTQYF
TRBV6-2/TRBV6-3	-	TRBJ2-2	-	TGTGCCAGCAGTTACATTGGGGGGACCGGGGAGCTGTTTTTT	CASSYIGGTGELFF
TRBV18	-	TRBJ2-1	TRBD2	TGTGCCAGCTCACCACGGGCCCTAGCGGGAGGTTTAGGTGAGCAGTTCTTC	CASSPRALAGGLGEQFF
TRBV2	-	TRBJ1-1	TRBD1	TGTGCCAGCAGTGACAGGGGGTTGGCCACTGAAGCTTTCTTT	CASSDRGLATEAFF
TRBV9	-	TRBJ2-1	TRBD2	TGTGCCAGCAGCCCTCCGGGGGGGAGTTATGAGCAGTTCTTC	CASSPPGGSYEQFF
TRBV9	-	TRBJ1-2	TRBD1	TGTGCCAGCAGCGTCCTTCCCTTTACAGGGGGTGTTGGCTACACCTTC	CASSVLPFTGGVGYTF
TRBV4-1	-	TRBJ1-4	-	TGCGCCAGCAGCCAAGTAGCAGGAGGAAGGGAAAAACTGTTTTTT	CASSQVAGGREKLFF
TRBV7-9	-	TRBJ1-3	TRBD1	TGTGCCAGCAGCTCGCAGGGGGTAGCCGGAAACACCATATATTTT	CASSSQGVAGNTIYF
TRBV27	once	TRBJ2-6	-	TGTGCCACCCCCAGGAAGTTCTCTGGGGCCAACGTCCTGACTTTC	CATPRKFSGANVLTF
TRBV4-1	-	TRBJ2-4	TRBD2	TGCGCCAGCAGCCAAGAGGGACTAGCGGGGCAGAGGGACATTCAGTACTTC	CASSQEGLAGQRDIQYF
TRBV6-5	-	TRBJ1-2	TRBD1	TGTGCCAGCATTCTAACAGGGGCGGCACTCGGCTACACCTTC	CASILTGAALGYTF
TRBV12-5	-	TRBJ1-3	-	TGTGCTAGTGGTTTGGTTTTGGGCCCTTTGAGAAACACCATATATTTT	CASGLVLGPLRNTIYF
TRBV24-1	-	TRBJ1-2	TRBD1	TGTGCCACCAGTGATCTCCCACCGGGACAGCTATATGGCTACACCTTC	CATSDLPPGQLYGYTF
TRBV9	-	TRBJ1-5	TRBD1	TGTGCCAGCAGCCCCACTATCTTTAAGGGGGCAAATCAGCCCCAGCATTTT	CASSPTIFKGANQPQHF
TRBV6-1	-	TRBJ1-3	TRBD1	TGTGCCAGCAGTGGGGTGGACAGGGGGTCTGGAAACACCATATATTTT	CASSGVDRGSGNTIYF
TRBV10-3	once	TRBJ1-5	-	TGTGCCATCCAAAGACAGACAGACCAGCCCCAGCATTTT	CAIQRQTDQPQHF
TRBV7-2	-	TRBJ2-3	TRBD2	TGTGCCAGCAGCTCTTCTAGCGGGAGTAGAGATACGCAGTATTTT	CASSSSSGSRDTQYF
TRBV6-5	-	TRBJ1-3	-	TGTGCCAGCACTTCCGAGCTGAACTCTGGAAACACCATATATTTT	CASTSELNSGNTIYF
TRBV27	-	TRBJ2-7	TRBD1	TGTGCCAGCAGTTTATCGAGGGCGAGGGACAGGGGTTACGAGCAGTACTTC	CASSLSRARDRGYEQYF
TRBV11-2	-	TRBJ2-7	TRBD1	TGTGCCAGCAGCTTAGGGACAGGGGGCTACGAGCAGTACTTC	CASSLGTGGYEQYF
TRBV18	-	TRBJ2-3	-	TGTGCCAGCTCACCAAAGGGCGGGCCGCAGTATTTT	CASSPKGGPQYF
TRBV18	-	TRBJ2-7	TRBD2	TGTGCCAGCTCATTGGGATTGAGCGGGAGCTACGAGCAGTACTTC	CASSLGLSGSYEQYF
TRBV7-9	-	TRBJ2-1	-	TGTGCCAGCAGCCACCCAGGGCAGGGTGAGCAGTTCTTC	CASSHPGQGEQFF
TRBV7-8	-	TRBJ1-4	-	TGTGCCAGCAGCTCGAACAGGGCTCCTAATGAAAAACTGTTTTTT	CASSSNRAPNEKLFF
TRBV3-1/TRBV3-2	-	TRBJ1-1	-	TGTGCCAGCAGCCCCGAGGATGCAGTATTTTTTGGGGACAAGAACACTGAAGCTTTCTTT	CASSPEDAVFFGDKNTEAFF
TRBV9	-	TRBJ1-5	-	TGTGCCAGCAGCGCGGATTCAGGGTTCAATCAGCCCCAGCATTTT	CASSADSGFNQPQHF
TRBV5-1	once	TRBJ2-7	TRBD1	TGCGCCAGCAGTCCCCCCCACAGGGGTTCCGAGCAGTACTTC	CASSPPHRGSEQYF
TRBV11-3	-	TRBJ2-7	-	TGTGCCAGCAGCTTAGAACAGACCTACGAGCAGTACTTC	CASSLEQTYEQYF
TRBV29-1	-	TRBJ2-7	-	TGCAGCGTTCTTCCCCACGGGAGCGAGCAGTACTTC	CSVLPHGSEQYF
TRBV4-3	-	TRBJ2-1	TRBD2	TGCGCCAGCAGCCAAGCGCCAGCTAGCGGTGCGTACAATGAGCAGTTCTTC	CASSQAPASGAYNEQFF
TRBV6-5	-	TRBJ1-1	-	TGTGCCAGCAGTTACTCCCGGGGGAACACTGAAGCTTTCTTT	CASSYSRGNTEAFF
TRBV6-5	-	TRBJ1-2	-	TGTGCCAGCAGTTACCGGGCGGGTGGCTACACCTTC	CASSYRAGGYTF
TRBV28	-	TRBJ1-3	-	TGTGCCAGCAGTTTCACACTAGAGGAGACCATATATTTT	CASSFTLEETIYF
TRBV7-9	-	TRBJ2-7	TRBD1	TGTGCCAGCAGCTTGGACAGGGGCGAGCAGTACTTC	CASSLDRGEQYF
TRBV2	-	TRBJ1-5	-	TGTGCCAGCAGTGATCGTCACAGCAGCAATCAGCCCCAGCATTTT	CASSDRHSSNQPQHF
TRBV5-1	-	TRBJ2-3	TRBD1	TGCGCCAGCAGCATAGGACAGGGCTGGGGCACAGATACGCAGTATTTT	CASSIGQGWGTDTQYF
TRBV29-1	-	TRBJ1-6	-	TGCAGCGTACAGGGAGATAGGGGTTCACCCCTCCACTTT	CSVQGDRGSPLHF
TRBV2	-	TRBJ1-5	-	TGTGCCAGCAGTGAATCTCAGACAGGACACTATAGCAATCAGCCCCAGCATTTT	CASSESQTGHYSNQPQHF
TRBV3-1/TRBV3-2	-	TRBJ2-7	-	TGTGCCAGCAGCCTCCAGGGTGGTGAGCAGTACTTC	CASSLQGGEQYF
TRBV28	-	TRBJ2-1	-	TGTGCCAGTAGAGGTGGTGAGCAGTTCTTC	CASRGGEQFF
TRBV4-1	-	TRBJ2-2	-	TGCGCCAGCAGCCAAGGTGGACTGATGGGGTCCGGGGAGCTGTTTTTT	CASSQGGLMGSGELFF